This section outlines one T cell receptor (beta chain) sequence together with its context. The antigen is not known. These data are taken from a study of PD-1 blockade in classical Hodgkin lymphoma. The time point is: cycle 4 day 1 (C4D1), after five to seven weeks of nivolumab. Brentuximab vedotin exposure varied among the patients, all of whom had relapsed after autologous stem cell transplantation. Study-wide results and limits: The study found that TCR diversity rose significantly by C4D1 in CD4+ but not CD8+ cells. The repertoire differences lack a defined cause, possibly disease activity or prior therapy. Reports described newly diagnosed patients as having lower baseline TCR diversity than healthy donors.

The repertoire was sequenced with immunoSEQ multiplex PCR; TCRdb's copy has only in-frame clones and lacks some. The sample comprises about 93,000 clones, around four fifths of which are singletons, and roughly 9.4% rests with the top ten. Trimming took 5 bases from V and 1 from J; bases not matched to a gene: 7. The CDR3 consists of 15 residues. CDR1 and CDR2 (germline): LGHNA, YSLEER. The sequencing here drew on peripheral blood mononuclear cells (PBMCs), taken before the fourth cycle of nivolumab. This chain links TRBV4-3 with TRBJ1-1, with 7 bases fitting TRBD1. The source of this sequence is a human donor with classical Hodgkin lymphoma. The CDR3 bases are TGCGCCAGCAGCAGGGGACAGACCCAGAACACTGAAGCTTTCTTT. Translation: CASSRGQTQNTEAFF.